Below, one T cell receptor beta chain is given with its context. Its antigen is unknown. The data are from a study of T-cell memory formation after mild COVID-19. The CDR3 has 15 residues. V shed 3 bases and J shed 1 base, with 13 bases lying between them. Germline CDR1 reads MNHEY; CDR2 reads SMNVEV (reference sequence). MiXCR was run by TCRdb on the 5' RACE reads, yielding one entry per CDR3 protein. This table has about 410,000 distinct CDR3 sequences, more than 20% appearing once. Study-level points and caveats: While clones contracting from day 15 to 85 were balanced between CD4 and CD8, later expanders leaned CD4+.

The chain is built from TRBV27 and TRBJ2-7; D is possibly TRBD1 (5 bases). This TCR derives from an adult woman who had mild COVID-19 (a few samples of this study predate the infection). Cell type and time point are not known. The sequenced sample was PBMCs or a T cell subset sorted from them (not recorded which). This CDR3 is CASSLWGRASYEQYF. CDR3 DNA: TGTGCCAGCAGTTTGTGGGGCAGGGCATCCTACGAGCAGTACTTC.